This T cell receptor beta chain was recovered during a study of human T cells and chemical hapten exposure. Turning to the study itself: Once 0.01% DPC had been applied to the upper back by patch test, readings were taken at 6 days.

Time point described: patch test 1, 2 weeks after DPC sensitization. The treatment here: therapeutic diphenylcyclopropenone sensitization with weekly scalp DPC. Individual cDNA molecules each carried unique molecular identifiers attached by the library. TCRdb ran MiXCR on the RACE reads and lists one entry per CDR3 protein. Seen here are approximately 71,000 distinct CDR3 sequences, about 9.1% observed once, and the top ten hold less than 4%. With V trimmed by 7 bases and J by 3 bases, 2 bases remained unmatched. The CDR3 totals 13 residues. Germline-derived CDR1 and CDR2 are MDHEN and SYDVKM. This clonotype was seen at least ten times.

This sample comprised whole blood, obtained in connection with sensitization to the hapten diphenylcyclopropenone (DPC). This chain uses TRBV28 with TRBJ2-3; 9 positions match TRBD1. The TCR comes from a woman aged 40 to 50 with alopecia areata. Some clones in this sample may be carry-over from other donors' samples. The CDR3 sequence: CASKTGGTDTQYF. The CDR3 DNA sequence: TGTGCCAGCAAGACAGGGGGAACAGATACGCAGTATTTT.